This TCR beta chain came from a study of cytomegalovirus exposure and HLA in healthy donors. Findings and caveats of the study: Owing to their indistinguishability, certain V segments, notably TRBV6-2 and TRBV6-3, were excluded. Available immune exposure information covered CMV serostatus only.

As to this clone: Its antigen is not known.

Vbeta (60) and Jbeta (13) primers were used in the PCR. Repertoires were generated with immunoSEQ multiplex PCR, while TCRdb's copy carries only in-frame clones and drops some. The sample holds some 160,000 clones, 76% seen once. Looked up from germline, CDR1 is MNHNS and CDR2 is SASEGT. The CDR3 runs to 14 residues. V dropped 5 bases and J dropped 2; count of bases not matched to a gene: 5. The sample taken for sequencing was PBMCs. The sequence was obtained from a woman aged 40 to 49 in good health and CMV-seronegative. The J gene is TRBJ2-5, the V gene TRBV6-1; TRBD1 aligns across 7 bases. Here the CDR3 reads CASSPGQSQETQYF. The CDR3 DNA reads TGTGCCAGCAGTCCGGGACAGTCTCAAGAGACCCAGTACTTC.